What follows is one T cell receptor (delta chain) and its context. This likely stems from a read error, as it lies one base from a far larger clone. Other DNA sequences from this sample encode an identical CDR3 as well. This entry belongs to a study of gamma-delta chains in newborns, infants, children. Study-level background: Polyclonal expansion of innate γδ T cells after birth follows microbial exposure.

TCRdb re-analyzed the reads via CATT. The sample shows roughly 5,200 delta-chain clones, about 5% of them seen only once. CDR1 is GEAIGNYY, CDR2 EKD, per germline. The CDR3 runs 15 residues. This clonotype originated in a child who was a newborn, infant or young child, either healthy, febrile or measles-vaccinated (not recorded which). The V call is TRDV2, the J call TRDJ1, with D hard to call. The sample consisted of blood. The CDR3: CACDTVGRYTDKLIF. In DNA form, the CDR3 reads TGTGCCTGTGACACCGTTGGGCGCTACACTGATAAACTCATCTTT.